This entry is about one T cell receptor (beta chain). In the authors' methods: Quantification of nucleated cells was approximated via reference gene primer amplification. Assay used: immunoSEQ multiplex PCR; TCRdb lists only in-frame clones, some missing. The D gene and trimming were derived from the DNA, and the V and J assignments and clone size from that table. The sample lists about 59,000 clones; about 80% were seen once. The data derive from a study of blood T cell repertoires in COVID-19. Overall study: The origin of the acute and convalescent COVID-19 samples was the United States, Italy and Spain. From T cells, B-cell-depleted T cells, or PBMCs came the material, which was cDNA or gDNA.

Germline trimming cut 5 bases from V and 10 bases from J; bases unmatched to any gene: 16. The germline CDR1 and CDR2 sequences are MNHEY and SMNVEV (reference sequence). The CDR3 sequence is 16 residues long. Sequenced sample: peripheral blood. The source is a man between 60 and 70 years old with acute or convalescent COVID-19. The rearrangement links TRBV27 to TRBJ1-1; 10 nucleotides align to TRBD1. The chain's CDR3 is CASSLPADRGAYGAFF. CDR3 DNA sequence: TGTGCCAGCAGTCTTCCGGCGGACAGGGGGGCTTATGGAGCTTTCTTT.